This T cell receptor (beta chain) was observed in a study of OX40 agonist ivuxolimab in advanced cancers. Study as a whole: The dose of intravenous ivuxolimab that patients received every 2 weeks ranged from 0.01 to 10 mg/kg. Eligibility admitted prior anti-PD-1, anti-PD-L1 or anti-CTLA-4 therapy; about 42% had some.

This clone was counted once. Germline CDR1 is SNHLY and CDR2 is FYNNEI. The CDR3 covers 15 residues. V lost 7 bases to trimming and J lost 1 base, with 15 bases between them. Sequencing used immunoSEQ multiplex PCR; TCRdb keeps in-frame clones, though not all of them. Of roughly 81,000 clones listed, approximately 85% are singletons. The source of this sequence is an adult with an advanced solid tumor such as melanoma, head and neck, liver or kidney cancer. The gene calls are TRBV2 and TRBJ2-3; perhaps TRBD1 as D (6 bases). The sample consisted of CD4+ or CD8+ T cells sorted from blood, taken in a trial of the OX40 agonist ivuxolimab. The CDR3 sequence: CASNHRDVGTDTQYF. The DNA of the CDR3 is TGTGCCAGCAATCACAGGGATGTGGGCACAGATACGCAGTATTTT.